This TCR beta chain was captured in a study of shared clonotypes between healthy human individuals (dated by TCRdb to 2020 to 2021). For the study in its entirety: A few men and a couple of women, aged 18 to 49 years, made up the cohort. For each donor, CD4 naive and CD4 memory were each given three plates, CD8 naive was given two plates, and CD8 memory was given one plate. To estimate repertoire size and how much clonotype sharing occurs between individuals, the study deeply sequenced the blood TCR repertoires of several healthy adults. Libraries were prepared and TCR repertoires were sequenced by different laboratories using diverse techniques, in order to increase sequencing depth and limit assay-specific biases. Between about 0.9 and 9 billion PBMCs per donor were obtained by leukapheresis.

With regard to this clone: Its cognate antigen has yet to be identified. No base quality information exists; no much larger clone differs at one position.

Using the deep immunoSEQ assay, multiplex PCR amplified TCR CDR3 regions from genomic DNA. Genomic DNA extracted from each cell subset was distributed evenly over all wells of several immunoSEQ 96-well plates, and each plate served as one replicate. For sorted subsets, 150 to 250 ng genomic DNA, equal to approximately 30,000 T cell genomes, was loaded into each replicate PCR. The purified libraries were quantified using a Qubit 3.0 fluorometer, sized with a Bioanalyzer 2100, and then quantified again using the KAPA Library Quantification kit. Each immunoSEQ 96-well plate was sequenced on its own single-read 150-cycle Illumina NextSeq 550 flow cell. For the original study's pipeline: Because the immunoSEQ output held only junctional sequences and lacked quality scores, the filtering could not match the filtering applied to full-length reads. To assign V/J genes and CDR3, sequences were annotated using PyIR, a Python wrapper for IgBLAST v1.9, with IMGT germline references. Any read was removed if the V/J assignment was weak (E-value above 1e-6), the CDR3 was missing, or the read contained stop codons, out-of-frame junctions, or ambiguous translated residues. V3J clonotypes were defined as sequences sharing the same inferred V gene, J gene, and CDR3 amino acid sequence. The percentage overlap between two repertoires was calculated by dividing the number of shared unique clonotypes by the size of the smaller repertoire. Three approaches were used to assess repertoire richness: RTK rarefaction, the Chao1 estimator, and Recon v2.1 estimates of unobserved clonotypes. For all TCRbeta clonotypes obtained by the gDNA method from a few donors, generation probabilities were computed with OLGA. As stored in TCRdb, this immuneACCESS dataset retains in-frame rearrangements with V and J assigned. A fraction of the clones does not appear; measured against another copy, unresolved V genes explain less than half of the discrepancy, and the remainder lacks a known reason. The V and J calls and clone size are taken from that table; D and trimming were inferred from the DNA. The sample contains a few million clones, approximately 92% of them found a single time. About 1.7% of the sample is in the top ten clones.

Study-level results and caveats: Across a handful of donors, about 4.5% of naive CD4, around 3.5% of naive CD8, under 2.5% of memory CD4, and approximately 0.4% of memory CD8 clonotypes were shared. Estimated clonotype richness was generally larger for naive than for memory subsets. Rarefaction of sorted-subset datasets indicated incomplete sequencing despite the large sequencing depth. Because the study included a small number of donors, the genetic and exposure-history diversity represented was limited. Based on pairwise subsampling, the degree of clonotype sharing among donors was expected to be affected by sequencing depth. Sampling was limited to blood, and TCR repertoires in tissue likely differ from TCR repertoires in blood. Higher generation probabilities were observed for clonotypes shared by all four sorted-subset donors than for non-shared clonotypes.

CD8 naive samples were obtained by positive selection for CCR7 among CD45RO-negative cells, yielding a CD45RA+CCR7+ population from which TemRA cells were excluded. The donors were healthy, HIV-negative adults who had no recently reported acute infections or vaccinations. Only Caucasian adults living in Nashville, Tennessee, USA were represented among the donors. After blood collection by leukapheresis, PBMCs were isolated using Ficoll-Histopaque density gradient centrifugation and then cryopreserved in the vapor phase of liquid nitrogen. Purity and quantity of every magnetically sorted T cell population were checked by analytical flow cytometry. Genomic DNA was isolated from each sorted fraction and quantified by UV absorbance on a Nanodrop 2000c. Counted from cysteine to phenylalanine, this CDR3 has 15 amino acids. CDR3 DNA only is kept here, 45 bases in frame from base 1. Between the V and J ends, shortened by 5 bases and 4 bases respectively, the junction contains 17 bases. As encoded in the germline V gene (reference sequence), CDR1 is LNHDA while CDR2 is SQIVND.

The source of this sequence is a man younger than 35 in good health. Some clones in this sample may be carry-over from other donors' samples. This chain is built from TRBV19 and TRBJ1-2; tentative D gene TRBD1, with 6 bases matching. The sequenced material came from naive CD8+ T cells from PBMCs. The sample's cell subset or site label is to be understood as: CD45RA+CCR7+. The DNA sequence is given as TGTGCCAGTAGTCCTCGTCCCGGGACACCCTATGGCTACACCTTC. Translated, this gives CASSPRPGTPYGYTF.